This T cell receptor (beta chain) derives from a study of T cells after yellow fever vaccination. Remarks on this clonotype: What it binds is unknown.

The authors made TCR cDNA by 5'RACE template switching, adding a universal primer site and UMIs. Via MiXCR, TCRdb re-called the 5' RACE reads, giving one row per CDR3 protein. The table has hundreds of thousands of distinct CDR3 sequences, about 14% seen once; the top ten hold more than 13%. This CDR3 is built from 17 residues. The germline gives CDR1 SGHRS, CDR2 YFSETQ. V was shortened by 0 bases and J by 5 bases, with 17 bases between the two germline ends. The study, taken as a whole, reports: Post-booster samples contained most primary-vaccination clones (approximately 96% CD4, 88% CD8). Secondary responses were weaker yet peaked faster, day 5 versus 15.

The chain is built from TRBV5-1 and TRBJ2-2; possibly TRBD1 or TRBD2 for D (5 bases each). The sequence derives from a man younger than 45 who received the YFV17D yellow fever vaccine. Material: PBMCs, obtained on the day of the yellow fever booster vaccination. CDR3 sequence: CASSLDPIKGRTGELFF. CDR3 nucleotide sequence: TGCGCCAGCAGCTTGGACCCCATTAAGGGGAGAACCGGGGAGCTGTTTTTT.